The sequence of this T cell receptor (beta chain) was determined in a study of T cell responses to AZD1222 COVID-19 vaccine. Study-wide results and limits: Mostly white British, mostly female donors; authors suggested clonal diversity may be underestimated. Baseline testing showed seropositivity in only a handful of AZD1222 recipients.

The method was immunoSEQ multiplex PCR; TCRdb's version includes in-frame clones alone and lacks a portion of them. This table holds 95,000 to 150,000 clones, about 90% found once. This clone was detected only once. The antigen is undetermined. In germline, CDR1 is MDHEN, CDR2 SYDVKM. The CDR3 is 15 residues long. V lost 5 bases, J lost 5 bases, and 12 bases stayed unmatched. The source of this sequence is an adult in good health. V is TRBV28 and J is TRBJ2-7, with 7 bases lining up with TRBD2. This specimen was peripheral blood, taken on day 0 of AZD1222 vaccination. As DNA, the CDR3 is TGTGCCAGCAGTCGCCCATGGGGGGGGACTGACGAGCAGTACTTC. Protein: CASSRPWGGTDEQYF.